The sequence of this T cell receptor (beta chain) was determined in a study of blood T cell repertoires in COVID-19. Germline V lookup: CDR1 SGDLS, CDR2 YYNGEE. Germline trimming cut 2 bases from V and 8 bases from J; bases unmatched to any gene: 7. The CDR3 is 15 residues long. The protocol was immunoSEQ multiplex PCR, while the TCRdb copy is restricted to in-frame clones and leaves out a portion. The sample carries roughly 60,000 clones, approximately 85% recorded once. The clonotype was recovered from a human donor in a cohort sampled during active COVID-19. Source material: peripheral blood. The chain combines TRBV9 with TRBJ1-2, with 12 bases matching TRBD1. The CDR3 coding sequence is TGTGCCAGCAGCGTTGACCCCGGGACAGGGGGCGGCTACACCTTC. Amino acids: CASSVDPGTGGGYTF.